Listed below are T cell receptor beta chains from one sample, sequenced in a study of PD-L1 blockade in urothelial cancer. Sequencing was performed with immunoSEQ multiplex PCR; in TCRdb, only in-frame clones are kept and a portion is missing. The data contain tens of thousands of clones, 85% to 90% of them seen just once; the ten biggest clones take up 4.5%. Sequences were derived from PBMCs, sampled around atezolizumab (anti-PD-L1) treatment. The receptor source for this set is a man in his sixties or seventies with urothelial cancer. Both conserved end residues are part of each CDR3. The D gene is left open where the match is weak. Expanded clones get a size class; other rows say once, few or many, or leave the size out.

d_call cdr3_length clone_size j_call v_call cdr3_nt cdr3_aa
TRBD1 14 NA TRBJ2-7 TRBV12-5 TGTGCTAGTGGTTTGTCGGCAGGGGGAGCCGAGCAGTACTTC CASGLSAGGAEQYF
NA 13 once TRBJ1-2 TRBV6-5 TGTGCCAGCACGAAGGGGCTGGAACGCGGCTACACCTTC CASTKGLERGYTF
TRBD1 17 few TRBJ1-2 TRBV7-8 TGTGCCAGCAGCTTAGTAAACCCGGGACAGGGCAAGGGGGGCTACACCTTC CASSLVNPGQGKGGYTF
NA 15 once TRBJ2-4 TRBV6-6 TGTGCCAGCAGTTACTCGCAAGTCGACAGGAACATTCAGTACTTC CASSYSQVDRNIQYF
NA 14 NA TRBJ2-7 TRBV5-1 TGCGCCAGCAGCCCCAGGACCGACCCAGGGGAGCAGTACTTC CASSPRTDPGEQYF
TRBD2 14 NA TRBJ2-1 TRBV28 TGTGCCAGCAGTTTAGCGGGAGGGCCTAATGAGCAGTTCTTC CASSLAGGPNEQFF
NA 15 NA TRBJ1-2 TRBV5-4 TGTGCCAGCAGCTTGCCCCGGCCCTCGAGGTATGGCTACACCTTC CASSLPRPSRYGYTF
TRBD2 18 few TRBJ2-2 TRBV4-1 TGCGCCAGCAGCCAAGGATTACTAGCGAGAGAGCCCACCGGGGAGCTGTTTTTT CASSQGLLAREPTGELFF
NA 13 NA TRBJ1-1 TRBV5-8 TGTGCCAGCAGCTTGGGGAGGACGGGCAAAGCTTTCTTT CASSLGRTGKAFF
NA 13 NA TRBJ2-5 TRBV5-1 TGCGCCAGCAGCTTGGGACTGCAAGAGACCCAGTACTTC CASSLGLQETQYF
TRBD1 14 NA TRBJ1-5 TRBV6-1 TGTGCCATCGGCAGGGGGGCTTACAATCAGCCCCAGCATTTT CAIGRGAYNQPQHF
TRBD2 15 NA TRBJ2-1 TRBV11-2 TGTGCCAGCAGCAGCGGGAGAGGGGGCTACAATGAGCAGTTCTTC CASSSGRGGYNEQFF
NA 14 NA TRBJ1-2 TRBV28 TGTGCCAGCAGTTTACTCGGGACAAGGTATGGCTACACCTTC CASSLLGTRYGYTF
NA 16 NA TRBJ2-3 TRBV7-2 TGTGCCAGCAGCCCCCTCCCCAGTCCGCCCACAGATACGCAGTATTTT CASSPLPSPPTDTQYF
TRBD1 17 NA TRBJ1-3 TRBV5-6 TGTGCCAGCAGCTTGGGACCCACAGGGGGTTCGGGAAACACCATATATTTT CASSLGPTGGSGNTIYF
NA 13 NA TRBJ1-1 TRBV6-4 TGTGCCAGCAGTGAACAGGGTGGCACTGAAGCTTTCTTT CASSEQGGTEAFF
NA 14 NA TRBJ1-5 TRBV28 TGTGCCAGCAGTTTCCGGGGGATCAATCAGCCCCAGCATTTT CASSFRGINQPQHF
TRBD2 16 NA TRBJ2-2 TRBV9 TGTGCCAGCAGCGCGGAATTGGCTAGCGGGAGCGGGGAGCTGTTTTTT CASSAELASGSGELFF
TRBD2 15 NA TRBJ2-5 TRBV7-9 TGTGCCAGCAGCTCGGTCAGCGGGGGTCAAGAGACCCAGTACTTC CASSSVSGGQETQYF
TRBD2 15 NA TRBJ2-3 TRBV28 TGTGCCAGCAGTTTTCTAGCGGGAGTAACAGATACGCAGTATTTT CASSFLAGVTDTQYF
NA 17 NA TRBJ1-5 TRBV6-4 TGTGCCAGCAGTGAAGGGAGCGCCTTAGGGAGCAATCAGCCCCAGCATTTT CASSEGSALGSNQPQHF
TRBD2 16 NA TRBJ2-1 TRBV7-3 TGTGCCAGCAGCCCTCAAGCGGGAGGACCTTACAATGAGCAGTTCTTC CASSPQAGGPYNEQFF
NA 17 NA TRBJ1-1 TRBV7-9 TGTGCCCCAGAGAGGTATAACGCGGAGAGGGGGTCCACTGAAGCTTTCTTT CAPERYNAERGSTEAFF
TRBD2 16 NA TRBJ2-7 TRBV13 TGTGCCAGCAGCTTCACCGGACTAGCGGGAGATTCCGAGCAGTACTTC CASSFTGLAGDSEQYF
TRBD1 15 few TRBJ2-3 TRBV27 TGTGCCAGCAGCGTACAGGGGGCTCGATTAGATACGCAGTATTTT CASSVQGARLDTQYF
TRBD1 13 once TRBJ1-1 TRBV27 TGTGCCAGCAGTTCTTTGGACAGGGCTCGGGCTTTCTTT CASSSLDRARAFF
NA 15 NA TRBJ2-7 TRBV6-1 TGTGCCAGCAGTGGTACAGGGTTTGTGGGCTACGAGCAGTACTTC CASSGTGFVGYEQYF
TRBD2 13 NA TRBJ2-1 TRBV6-5 TGTGCCAGCAGTTACTCGCGGGAGGGTGAGCAGTTCTTC CASSYSREGEQFF
NA 12 NA TRBJ1-3 TRBV5-1 TGCGCCAGCAGCCAGTCAGGAAACACCATATATTTT CASSQSGNTIYF
TRBD2 16 NA TRBJ2-7 TRBV14 TGTGCCAGCAGCCAAGATCGGGGGGTATGGCGATACGAGCAGTACTTC CASSQDRGVWRYEQYF
TRBD2 17 NA TRBJ2-3 TRBV4-2 TGTGCCAGCAGCCCCTCGACTAGCGGGGGAGCAGGTTATACGCAGTATTTT CASSPSTSGGAGYTQYF
TRBD1 13 few TRBJ1-2 TRBV29-1 TGCAGCGTTGAGGGACAGAGAAACTATGGCTACACCTTC CSVEGQRNYGYTF
NA 14 NA TRBJ2-7 TRBV5-1 TGCGCCAGCAGCTTGGGGCCTAGCTCCTACGAGCAGTACTTC CASSLGPSSYEQYF
NA 16 few TRBJ2-6 TRBV5-1 TGCGCCAGCAGCTTGGGGGGAGCGGGCGGGGCCAACGTCCTGACTTTC CASSLGGAGGANVLTF
TRBD1 14 NA TRBJ2-1 TRBV2 TGTGCCAGCAAGGCGGGACAGGGCAACAATGAGCAGTTCTTC CASKAGQGNNEQFF
TRBD1 15 NA TRBJ2-7 TRBV7-2 TGTGCCAGCAGCTTAGTGGACAGGGGGGAGGGCGAGCAGTACTTC CASSLVDRGEGEQYF
TRBD2 14 NA TRBJ2-1 TRBV28 TGTGCCAGCAGTTATGGAGGGACTACCCTTGAGCAGTTCTTC CASSYGGTTLEQFF
NA 17 NA TRBJ2-2 TRBV7-2 TGTGCCAGCAGCTTAGGACCCCCCTCTCTGAGGACCGGGGAGCTGTTTTTT CASSLGPPSLRTGELFF
TRBD1 14 NA TRBJ1-1 TRBV4-1 TGCGCCAGCAGCCAACTGGACAGGGTCGGCGAAGCTTTCTTT CASSQLDRVGEAFF
NA 17 NA TRBJ2-1 TRBV11-3 TGTGCCAGCAGCTTAGACCAGGGTTTTCAGGGGGGCAATGAGCAGTTCTTC CASSLDQGFQGGNEQFF
NA 15 NA TRBJ2-3 TRBV5-1 TGCGCCAGCAGCTTGGGGGGAGTTGGAGGAGATACGCAGTATTTT CASSLGGVGGDTQYF
TRBD2 16 NA TRBJ2-3 TRBV14 TGTGCCAGCTCACCGGGACTAGCGGGAGGATTTGATACGCAGTATTTT CASSPGLAGGFDTQYF
NA 13 NA TRBJ1-3 TRBV6-1 TGTGCCAGCAGTTCGGGATCTGGAAACACCATATATTTT CASSSGSGNTIYF
TRBD1 14 NA TRBJ1-1 TRBV7-9 TGTGCCAGCAGCTCGGGACAGGGAGCCACTGAAGCTTTCTTT CASSSGQGATEAFF
TRBD1 16 once TRBJ2-2 TRBV9 TGTGCCAGCAGCCCGCGGGGGACAGGGGCAAGCGGGGAGCTGTTTTTT CASSPRGTGASGELFF
TRBD1 16 once TRBJ1-1 TRBV7-9 TGTGCCAGCAGCTCCGATCCGGGACAGGGGGCGACTGAAGCTTTCTTT CASSSDPGQGATEAFF